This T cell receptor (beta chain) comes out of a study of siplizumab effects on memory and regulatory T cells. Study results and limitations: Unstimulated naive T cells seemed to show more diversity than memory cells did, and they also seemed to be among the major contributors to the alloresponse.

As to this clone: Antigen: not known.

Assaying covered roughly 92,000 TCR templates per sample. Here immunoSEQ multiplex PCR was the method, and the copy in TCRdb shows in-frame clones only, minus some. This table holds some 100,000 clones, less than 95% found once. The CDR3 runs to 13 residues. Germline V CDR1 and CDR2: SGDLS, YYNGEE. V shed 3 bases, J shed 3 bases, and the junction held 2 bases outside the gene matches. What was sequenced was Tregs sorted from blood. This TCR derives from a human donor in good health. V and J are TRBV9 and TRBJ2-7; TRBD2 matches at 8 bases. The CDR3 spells CASSAAGVYEQYF. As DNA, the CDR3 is TGTGCCAGCAGCGCAGCGGGAGTCTACGAGCAGTACTTC. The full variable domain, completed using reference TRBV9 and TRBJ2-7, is DSGVTQTPKHLITATGQRVTLRCSPRSGDLSVYWYQQSLDQGLQFLIQYYNGEERAKGNILERFSAQQFPDLHSELNLSSLELGDSALYFCASSAAGVYEQYFGPGTRLTVT.